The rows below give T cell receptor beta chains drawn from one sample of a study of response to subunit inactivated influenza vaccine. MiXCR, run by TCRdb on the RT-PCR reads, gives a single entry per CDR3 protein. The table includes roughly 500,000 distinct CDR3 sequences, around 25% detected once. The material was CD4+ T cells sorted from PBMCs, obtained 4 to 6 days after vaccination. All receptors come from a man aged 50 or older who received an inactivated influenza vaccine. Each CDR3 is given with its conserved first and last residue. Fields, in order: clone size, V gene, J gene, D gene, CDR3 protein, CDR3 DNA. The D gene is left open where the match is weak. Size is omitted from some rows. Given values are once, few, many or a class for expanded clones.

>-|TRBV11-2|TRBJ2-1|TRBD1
CASSLLMGQGSNEQFF
TGTGCCAGCAGCTTACTGATGGGACAGGGTTCCAATGAGCAGTTCTTC
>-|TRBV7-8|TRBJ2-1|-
CASSLSRRSTYNEQFF
TGTGCCAGCAGCTTAAGTCGTCGGTCGACCTACAATGAGCAGTTCTTC
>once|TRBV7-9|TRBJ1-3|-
CASSPPEYSGNTIYF
TGTGCCAGCAGCCCGCCGGAATACTCTGGAAACACCATATATTTT
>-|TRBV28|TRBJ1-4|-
CASRPGRLMNEKLFF
TGTGCCAGCAGACCCGGACGCTTGATGAATGAAAAACTGTTTTTT
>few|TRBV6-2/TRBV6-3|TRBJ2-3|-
CASSLQSSRTDTQYF
TGTGCCAGCAGTCTTCAGTCCTCCCGCACAGATACGCAGTATTTT
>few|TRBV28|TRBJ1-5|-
CASSTYPGGGDQPQHF
TGTGCCAGCAGTACCTACCCCGGCGGGGGCGATCAGCCCCAGCATTTT
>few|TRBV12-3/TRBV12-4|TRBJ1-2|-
CASSSYSDFGYGYTF
TGTGCCAGCAGTTCCTACAGCGATTTCGGGTATGGCTACACCTTC
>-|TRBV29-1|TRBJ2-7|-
CSVGRRDEQYF
TGCAGCGTTGGGCGTAGGGACGAGCAGTACTTC
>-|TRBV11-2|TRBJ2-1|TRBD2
CASSSLAGGLYNEQFF
TGTGCCAGCAGCTCACTAGCGGGGGGACTCTACAATGAGCAGTTCTTC
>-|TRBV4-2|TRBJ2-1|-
CASSQGRATNNEQFF
TGTGCCAGCAGCCAAGGCAGGGCCACGAACAATGAGCAGTTCTTC